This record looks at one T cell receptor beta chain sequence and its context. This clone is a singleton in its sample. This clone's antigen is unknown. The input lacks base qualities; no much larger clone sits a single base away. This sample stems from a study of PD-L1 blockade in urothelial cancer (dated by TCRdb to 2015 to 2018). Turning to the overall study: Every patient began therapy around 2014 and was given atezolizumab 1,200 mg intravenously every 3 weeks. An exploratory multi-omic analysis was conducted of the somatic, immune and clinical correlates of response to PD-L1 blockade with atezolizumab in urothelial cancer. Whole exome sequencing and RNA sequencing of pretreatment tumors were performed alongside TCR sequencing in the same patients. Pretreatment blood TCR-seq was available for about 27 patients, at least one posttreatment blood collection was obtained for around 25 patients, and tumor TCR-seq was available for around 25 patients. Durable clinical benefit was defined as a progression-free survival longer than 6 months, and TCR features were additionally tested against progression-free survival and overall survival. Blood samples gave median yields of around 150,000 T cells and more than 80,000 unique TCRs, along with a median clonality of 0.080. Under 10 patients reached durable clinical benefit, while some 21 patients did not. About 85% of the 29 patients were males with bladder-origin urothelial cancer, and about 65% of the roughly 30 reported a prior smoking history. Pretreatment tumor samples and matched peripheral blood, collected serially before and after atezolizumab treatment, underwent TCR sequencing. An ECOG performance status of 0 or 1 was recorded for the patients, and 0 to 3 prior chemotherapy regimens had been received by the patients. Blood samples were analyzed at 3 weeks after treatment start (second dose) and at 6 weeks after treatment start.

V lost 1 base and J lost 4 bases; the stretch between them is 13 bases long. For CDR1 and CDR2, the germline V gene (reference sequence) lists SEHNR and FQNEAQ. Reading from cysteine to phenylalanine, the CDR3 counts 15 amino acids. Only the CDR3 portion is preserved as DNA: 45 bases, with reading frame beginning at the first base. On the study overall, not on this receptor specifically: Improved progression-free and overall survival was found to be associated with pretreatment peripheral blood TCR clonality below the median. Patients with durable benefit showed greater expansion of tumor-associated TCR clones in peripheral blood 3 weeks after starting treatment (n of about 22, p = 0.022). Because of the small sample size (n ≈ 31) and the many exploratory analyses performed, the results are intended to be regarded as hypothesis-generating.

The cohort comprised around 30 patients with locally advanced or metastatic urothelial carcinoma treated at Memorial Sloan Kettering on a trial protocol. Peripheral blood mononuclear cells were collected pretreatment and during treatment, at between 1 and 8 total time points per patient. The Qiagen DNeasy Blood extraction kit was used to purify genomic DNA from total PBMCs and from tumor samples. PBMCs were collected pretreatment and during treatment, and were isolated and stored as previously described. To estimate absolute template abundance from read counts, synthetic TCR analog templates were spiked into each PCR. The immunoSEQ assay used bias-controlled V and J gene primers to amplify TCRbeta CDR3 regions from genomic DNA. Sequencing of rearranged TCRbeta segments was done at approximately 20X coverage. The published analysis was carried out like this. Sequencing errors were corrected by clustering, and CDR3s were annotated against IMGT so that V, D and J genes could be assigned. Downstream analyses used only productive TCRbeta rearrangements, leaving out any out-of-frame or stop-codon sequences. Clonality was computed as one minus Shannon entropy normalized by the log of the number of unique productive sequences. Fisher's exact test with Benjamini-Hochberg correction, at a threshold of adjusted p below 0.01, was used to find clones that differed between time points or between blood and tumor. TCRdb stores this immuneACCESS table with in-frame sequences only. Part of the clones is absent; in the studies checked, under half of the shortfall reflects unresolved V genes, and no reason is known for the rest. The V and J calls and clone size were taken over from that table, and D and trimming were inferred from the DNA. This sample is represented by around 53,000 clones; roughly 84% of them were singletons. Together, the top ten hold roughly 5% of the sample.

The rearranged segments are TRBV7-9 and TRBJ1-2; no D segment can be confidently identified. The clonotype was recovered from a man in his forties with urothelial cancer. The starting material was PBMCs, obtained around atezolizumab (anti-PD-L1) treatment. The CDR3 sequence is CASSLDMGVVYGYTF. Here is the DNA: TGTGCCAGCAGCTTAGATATGGGCGTTGTCTATGGCTACACCTTC. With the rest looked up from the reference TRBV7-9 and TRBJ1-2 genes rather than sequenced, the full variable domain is DTGVSQNPRHKITKRGQNVTFRCDPISEHNRLYWYRQTLGQGPEFLTYFQNEAQLEKSRLLSDRFSAERPKGSFSTLEIQRTEQGDSAMYLCASSLDMGVVYGYTFGSGTRLTVV.